The T cell receptor (beta chain) described here comes from a study of blood T cell repertoires in COVID-19. The wider study: The analysed material was cDNA or gDNA that came from T cells, B-cell-depleted T cells, or PBMCs.

In the authors' methods: Using reference gene primer amplification, nucleated cell counts were estimated. TCRdb keeps only in-frame clones here, not all; method: immunoSEQ multiplex PCR. That table furnishes V, J and clone size, whereas the DNA furnished D and trimming. The sample lists fewer than 200,000 clones; about 74% were seen once. J gave up 5 bases and V 5 bases, and 12 bases lay outside the gene matches. The CDR3 is 16 amino acids. Germline V CDR1 and CDR2: LGHNA, YSLEER. The sequencing sample was made of peripheral blood. The origin of this receptor is a man in his 60s with acute or convalescent COVID-19. This chain uses TRBV4-3 with TRBJ2-7, with 10 bases identical to TRBD1. The DNA for the CDR3 is TGCGCCAGCAGCGTAGGCCCCGGGACAGGGGCTGACGAGCAGTACTTC. This encodes CASSVGPGTGADEQYF.